This record concerns one T cell receptor (beta chain) sequence. Its antigen remains unidentified. The V gene lost 3 bases and the J gene lost 5 bases, with 10 bases spanning the gap. This CDR3 region has 14 residues. Germline V gives CDR1 SEHNR, CDR2 FQNEAQ (reference sequence). These data belong to a study of T cells after yellow fever vaccination. Study-wide context: Each low-cell-number fraction was prepared by means of SMART-Seq v4 Ultra Low Input.

General study points: It was the secondary response that reached its peak faster, day 5 versus 15, but it was weaker. Boosting was followed by the reappearance of most primary-vaccination clones (96% CD4, about 90% CD8).

In making TCR cDNA, 5'RACE template switching added a universal primer site and UMIs to it. TCRdb re-called the 5' RACE reads through MiXCR, storing one row per CDR3 protein. The table records 300,000 or so distinct CDR3 sequences, approximately 8% of them present only once. This TCR was sampled from a young man who received the YFV17D yellow fever vaccine. The starting material was PBMCs, obtained about 49 days after the first yellow fever vaccination. J is TRBJ1-4 and V is TRBV7-9, with D perhaps TRBD1 (6 bases). CDR3: CASSFGGANEKLFF. The CDR3 coding sequence is TGTGCCAGCAGCTTTGGGGGGGCGAATGAAAAACTGTTTTTT.